This paragraph reports one T cell receptor (beta chain). Sequencing used immunoSEQ multiplex PCR; TCRdb keeps in-frame clones, though not all of them. The table lists fewer than 85,000 clones, 90% to 95% of them singletons. The record originates from a study of technical replicates of blood from several donors. The sequenced sample consisted of PBMCs. The receptor was derived from a human donor in good health. Some clones in this sample may be carry-over from other donors' samples.

CDR3 region: CASTPSTSGRLYNEQFF. The CDR3, as DNA: TGTGCCAGCACCCCGTCGACTAGCGGGAGGCTGTACAATGAGCAGTTCTTC. This chain joins TRBV27 and TRBJ2-1; 13 nucleotides line up with TRBD2. Germline-derived CDR1 and CDR2 are MNHEY and SMNVEV (reference sequence). The V and J ends lost 7 bases and 4 bases, in that order; junction bases with no gene match: 10. The CDR3 is 17 residues long.